The clone carrying this T cell receptor beta chain was detected only a few times. Its specificity is unknown. The sample comes from a study of CD8 T cells in ankylosing spondylitis. Study-wide results and caveats: A TCR beta motif made of about 8 highly homologous variants seemed typical of ankylosing spondylitis blood.

TCRdb used MiXCR to reprocess the 5' RACE reads, holding one entry per CDR3 protein. The sample holds under 950,000 distinct CDR3 sequences, roughly 20% seen once. Germline V CDR1 and CDR2: DFQATT, SNEGSKA (reference sequence). The CDR3 is 14 amino acids. Trimming left V 5 bases short and J 5 bases short, with 18 bases between. The J gene is TRBJ2-5, the V gene TRBV20-1; the D call may be TRBD1 or TRBD2 (5 bases each). The clonotype comes from a male donor with ankylosing spondylitis. Sequenced: blood, either unsorted or a sorted T cell fraction (not recorded which). This chain's CDR3 is CSAARELGTETQYF. The CDR3 DNA reads as TGCAGTGCTGCGAGGGAGTTAGGGACCGAGACCCAGTACTTC.